What follows describes a single TCR beta chain. Clones were sequenced by immunoSEQ multiplex PCR, and TCRdb holds only the in-frame ones, with some missing. The data hold about 230,000 clones, with roughly nine tenths observed a single time. The CDR3 sequence is 16 residues long. Germline V gene sequence: CDR1 KGHSH, CDR2 LQKENI. With V trimmed by 6 bases and J by 6 bases, 10 bases remained unmatched. These data are taken from a study of blood T cell repertoires in COVID-19. The TCR sequence derives from a woman aged 25 to 39 with acute COVID-19. What was sequenced was PBMCs or T cells enriched from blood (not recorded which). V gene TRBV18 combines with J gene TRBJ2-3; 12 bases match TRBD2. DNA for the CDR3: TGTGCCAGCTCCATCCTAGCGGGGGGGCCCGTCGATACGCAGTATTTT. This gives the protein CASSILAGGPVDTQYF. The whole variable domain, remainder taken from reference TRBV18 and TRBJ2-3, is NAGVMQNPRHLVRRRGQEARLRCSPMKGHSHVYWYRQLPEEGLKFMVYLQKENIIDESGMPKERFSAEFPKEGPSILRIQQVVRGDSAAYFCASSILAGGPVDTQYFGPGTRLTVL.